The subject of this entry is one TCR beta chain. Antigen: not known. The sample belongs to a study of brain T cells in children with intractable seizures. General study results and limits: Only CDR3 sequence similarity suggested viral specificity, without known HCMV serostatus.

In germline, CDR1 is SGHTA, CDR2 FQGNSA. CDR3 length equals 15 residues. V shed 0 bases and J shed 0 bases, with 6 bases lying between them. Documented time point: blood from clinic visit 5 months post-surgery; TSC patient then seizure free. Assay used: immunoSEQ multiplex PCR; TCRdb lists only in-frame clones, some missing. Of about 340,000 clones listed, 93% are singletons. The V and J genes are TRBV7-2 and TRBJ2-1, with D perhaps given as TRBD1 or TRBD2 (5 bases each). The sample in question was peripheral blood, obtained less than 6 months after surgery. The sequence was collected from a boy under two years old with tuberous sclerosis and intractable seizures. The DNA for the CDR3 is TGTGCCAGCAGCTTAGCGGGGGTCTCCTACAATGAGCAGTTCTTC. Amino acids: CASSLAGVSYNEQFF. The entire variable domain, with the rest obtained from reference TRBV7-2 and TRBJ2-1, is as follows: GAGVSQSPSNKVTEKGKDVELRCDPISGHTALYWYRQSLGQGLEFLIYFQGNSAPDKSGLPSDRFSAERTGGSVSTLTIQRTQQEDSAVYLCASSLAGVSYNEQFFGPGTRLTVL.